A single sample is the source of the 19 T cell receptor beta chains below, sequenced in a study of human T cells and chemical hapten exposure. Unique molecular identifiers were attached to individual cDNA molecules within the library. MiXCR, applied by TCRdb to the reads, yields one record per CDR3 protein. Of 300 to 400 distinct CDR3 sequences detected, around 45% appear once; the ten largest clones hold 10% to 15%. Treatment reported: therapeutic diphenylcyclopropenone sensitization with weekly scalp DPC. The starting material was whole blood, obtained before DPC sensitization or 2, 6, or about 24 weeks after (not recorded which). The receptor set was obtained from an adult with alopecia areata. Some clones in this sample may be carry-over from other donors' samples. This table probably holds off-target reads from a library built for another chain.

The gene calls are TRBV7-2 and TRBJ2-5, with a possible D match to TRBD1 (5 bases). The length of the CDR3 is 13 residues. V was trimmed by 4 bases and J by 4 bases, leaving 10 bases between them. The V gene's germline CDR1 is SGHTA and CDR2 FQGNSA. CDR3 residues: CASSSSRVETQYF. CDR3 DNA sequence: TGTGCCAGCAGCTCATCCAGGGTAGAGACCCAGTACTTC.

This CDR3 reads CASSPTRVRTGELFF. CDR3 nucleotide sequence: TGTGCCAGCAGTCCGACACGGGTGAGGACCGGGGAGCTGTTTTTT. This chain joins TRBV3-1 and TRBJ2-2; the D is unclear. The germline V and J ends were trimmed by 6 bases and 5 bases, with 16 bases remaining between them. Germline CDR1 LGHDT, CDR2 YNNKEL (reference sequence). CDR3 size: 15 residues.

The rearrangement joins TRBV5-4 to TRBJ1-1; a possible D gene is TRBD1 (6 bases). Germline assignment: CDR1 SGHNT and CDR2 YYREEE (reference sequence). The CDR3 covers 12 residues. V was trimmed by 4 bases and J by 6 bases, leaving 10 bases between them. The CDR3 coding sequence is TGTGCCAGCAGCAGTACAGGGTCTGAAGCTTTCTTT. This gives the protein CASSSTGSEAFF.

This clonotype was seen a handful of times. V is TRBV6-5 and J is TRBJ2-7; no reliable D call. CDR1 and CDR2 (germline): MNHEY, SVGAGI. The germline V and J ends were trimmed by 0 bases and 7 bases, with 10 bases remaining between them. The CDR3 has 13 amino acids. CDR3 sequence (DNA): TGTGCCAGCAGTTACTCGTATTCTAGTGAGCAGTACTTC. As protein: CASSYSYSSEQYF.

This chain's CDR3 is CAISDSLNEQFF. CDR3 bases: TGTGCCATCAGTGACTCTCTTAATGAGCAGTTCTTC. The chain recombines TRBV10-3 with TRBJ2-1; D not certain. Trimming took off 3 bases at V and 7 bases at J, with 7 bases between the two ends. The germline CDR1 and CDR2 sequences are ENHRY and SYGVKD. The CDR3 runs 12 residues.

The chain's CDR3 is CASSLERSSYEQYF. DNA of the CDR3: TGCGCCAGCAGCTTGGAACGGTCCTCCTACGAGCAGTACTTC. The V call is TRBV5-1, the J call TRBJ2-7; no clear D. Trimming shortened V by 0 bases and J by 0 bases, and 7 bases separated the two germline ends. The V gene's germline CDR1 is SGHRS and CDR2 YFSETQ. The CDR3 covers 14 residues.

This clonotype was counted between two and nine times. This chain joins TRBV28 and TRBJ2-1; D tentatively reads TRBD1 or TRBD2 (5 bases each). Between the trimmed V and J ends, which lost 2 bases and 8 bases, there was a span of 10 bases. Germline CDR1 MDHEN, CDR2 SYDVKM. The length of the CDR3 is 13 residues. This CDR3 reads CASSLNGAHEQFF. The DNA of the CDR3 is TGTGCCAGCAGTTTAAACGGGGCTCATGAGCAGTTCTTC.

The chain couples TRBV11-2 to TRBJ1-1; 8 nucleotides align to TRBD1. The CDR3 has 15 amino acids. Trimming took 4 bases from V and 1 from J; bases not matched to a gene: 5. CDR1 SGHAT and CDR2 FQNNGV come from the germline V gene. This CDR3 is CASSSRTGSNTEAFF. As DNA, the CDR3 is TGTGCCAGCAGCTCCAGGACAGGGTCGAACACTGAAGCTTTCTTT.

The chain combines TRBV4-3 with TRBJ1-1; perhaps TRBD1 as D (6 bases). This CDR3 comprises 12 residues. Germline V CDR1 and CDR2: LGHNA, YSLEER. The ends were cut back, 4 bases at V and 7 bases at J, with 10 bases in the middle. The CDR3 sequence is CASSRVQGEAFF. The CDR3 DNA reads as TGCGCCAGCAGCCGGGTACAGGGTGAAGCTTTCTTT.

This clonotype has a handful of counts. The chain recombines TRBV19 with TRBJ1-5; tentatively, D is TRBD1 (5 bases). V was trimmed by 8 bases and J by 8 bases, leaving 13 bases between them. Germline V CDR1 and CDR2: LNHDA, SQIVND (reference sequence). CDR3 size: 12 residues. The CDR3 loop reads CASLLPGEPQHF. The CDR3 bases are TGTGCCAGTCTCCTCCCGGGGGAGCCCCAGCATTTT. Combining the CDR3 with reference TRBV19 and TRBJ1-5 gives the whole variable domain DGGITQSPKYLFRKEGQNVTLSCEQNLNHDAMYWYRQDPGQGLRLIYYSQIVNDFQKGDIAEGYSVSREKKESFPLTVTSAQKNPTAFYLCASLLPGEPQHFGDGTRLSIL.

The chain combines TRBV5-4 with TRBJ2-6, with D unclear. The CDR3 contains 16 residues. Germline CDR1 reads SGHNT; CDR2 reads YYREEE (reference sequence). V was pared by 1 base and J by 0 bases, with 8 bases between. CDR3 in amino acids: CASSLTVPSGANVLTF. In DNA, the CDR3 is TGTGCCAGCAGCTTGACGGTACCCTCTGGGGCCAACGTCCTGACTTTC.

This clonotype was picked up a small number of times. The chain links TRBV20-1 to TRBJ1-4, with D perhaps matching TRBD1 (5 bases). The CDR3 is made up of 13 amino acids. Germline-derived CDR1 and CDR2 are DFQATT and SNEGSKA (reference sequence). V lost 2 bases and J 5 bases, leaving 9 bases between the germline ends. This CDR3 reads CSARQGFNEKLFF. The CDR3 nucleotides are TGCAGTGCTAGACAGGGTTTCAATGAAAAACTGTTTTTT.

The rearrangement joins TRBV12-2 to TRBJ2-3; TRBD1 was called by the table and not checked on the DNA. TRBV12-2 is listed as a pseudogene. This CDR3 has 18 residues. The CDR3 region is CASRSRRQPAWSTDTQYF. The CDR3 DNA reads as TGTGCAAGTCGCTCCCGTCGACAGCCAGCATGGAGCACAGATACGCAGTATTTT.

CDR3 DNA sequence: TGTGCCAGCAGTTTGACGCGGAGGGGCTACGAGCAGTACTTC. Amino acids: CASSLTRRGYEQYF. The V and J genes are TRBV28 and TRBJ2-7; D possibly corresponds to TRBD2 (6 bases). V was shortened by 3 bases and J by 3 bases, with 12 bases between the two germline ends. The CDR3 is 14 amino acids. Germline V gives CDR1 MDHEN, CDR2 SYDVKM.

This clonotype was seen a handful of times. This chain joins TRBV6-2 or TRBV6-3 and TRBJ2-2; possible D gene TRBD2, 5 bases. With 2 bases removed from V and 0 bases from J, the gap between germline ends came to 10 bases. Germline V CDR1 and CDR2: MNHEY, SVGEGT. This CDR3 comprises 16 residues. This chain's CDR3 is CASSYDTLANTGELFF. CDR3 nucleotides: TGTGCCAGCAGTTACGACACACTAGCGAACACCGGGGAGCTGTTTTTT.

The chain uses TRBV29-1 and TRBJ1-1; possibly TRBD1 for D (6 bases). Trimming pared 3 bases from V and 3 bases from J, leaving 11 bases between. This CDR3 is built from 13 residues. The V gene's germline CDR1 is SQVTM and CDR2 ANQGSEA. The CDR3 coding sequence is TGCAGCGTTGACAGGGGAGGGTACACTGAAGCTTTCTTT. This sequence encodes CSVDRGGYTEAFF.

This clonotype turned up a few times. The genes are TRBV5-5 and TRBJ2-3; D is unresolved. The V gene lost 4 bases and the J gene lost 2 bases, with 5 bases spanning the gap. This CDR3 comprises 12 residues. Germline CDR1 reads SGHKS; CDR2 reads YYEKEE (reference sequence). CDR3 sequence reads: CASSLYTDTQYF. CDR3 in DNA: TGTGCCAGCAGCCTGTACACAGATACGCAGTATTTT.

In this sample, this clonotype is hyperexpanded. This CDR3 reads CASSLRGLLAGYNEQFF. CDR3 nucleotides: TGTGCCAGCAGCTTAAGGGGATTACTAGCGGGTTACAATGAGCAGTTCTTC. V gene TRBV7-2 combines with J gene TRBJ2-1; 9 positions match TRBD2. The V and J ends lost 2 bases and 4 bases, in that order; junction bases with no gene match: 9. This CDR3 has 17 amino acids. From germline, CDR1 is SGHTA and CDR2 FQGNSA.

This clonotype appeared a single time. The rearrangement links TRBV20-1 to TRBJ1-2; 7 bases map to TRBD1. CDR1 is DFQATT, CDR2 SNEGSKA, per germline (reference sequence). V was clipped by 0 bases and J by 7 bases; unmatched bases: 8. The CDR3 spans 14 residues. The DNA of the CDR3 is TGCAGTGCTAGAGATCCGGCAGGGGGGATTGGCTACACCTTC. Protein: CSARDPAGGIGYTF.